These 9 T cell receptor beta chains were all obtained from the same sample, sequenced in a study of CD8+ T cells in alopecia areata. Investigators isolated RNA and reverse transcribed it into cDNA to act as the sequencing template. Data came from immunoSEQ multiplex PCR; TCRdb stores just in-frame clones and leaves some out. The table lists 200,000 to 250,000 clones, approximately 52% of them singletons, with 0.45% in the top ten. The sample was CD4+ T cells sorted from blood, taken at week 0. Every receptor here comes from a human donor with alopecia areata.

The chain links TRBV29-1 to TRBJ2-1, with 11 bases fitting TRBD1. The CDR3 runs 15 residues. V shed 6 bases and J 2 bases; nucleotides not matched to a gene: 6. From germline, CDR1 is SQVTM and CDR2 ANQGSEA. The CDR3 region has the DNA TGCAGCGTCCCTGGGGGACAGGGGGCCTACAATGAGCAGTTCTTC. This sequence encodes CSVPGGQGAYNEQFF.

The V gene is TRBV25-1, the J gene TRBJ2-5; D is unclear. Germline V gene data show CDR1 as MGHDK and CDR2 as SYGVNS. V was clipped by 1 base and J by 6 bases, with 9 bases between them. This CDR3 has 13 residues. The CDR3 DNA follows: TGTGCCAGCAGTGAATGGGCTATGAAGACCCAGTACTTC. It specifies CASSEWAMKTQYF. Variable domain in full (rest from reference TRBV25-1 and TRBJ2-5): EADIYQTPRYLVIGTGKKITLECSQTMGHDKMYWYQQDPGMELHLIHYSYGVNSTEKGDLSSESTVSRIRTEHFPLTLESARPSHTSQYLCASSEWAMKTQYFGPGTRLLVL.

This clone was seen more than once but under ten times. The rearrangement uses TRBV10-3 and TRBJ1-2, with D perhaps matching TRBD1 (5 bases). Trimming shortened V by 8 bases and J by 6 bases, and 16 bases separated the two germline ends. Looked up from germline, CDR1 is ENHRY and CDR2 is SYGVKD. CDR3 length: 13 amino acids. The DNA for the CDR3 is TGTGCCATCTGGGGAGGGGACGGCCATGGCTACACCTTC. This sequence encodes CAIWGGDGHGYTF.

The chain recombines TRBV2 with TRBJ1-2; D perhaps matches TRBD1 (5 bases). Trimming took 5 bases from V and 2 from J, leaving 12 bases between them. Germline V lookup: CDR1 SNHLY, CDR2 FYNNEI. The CDR3 covers 14 residues. The CDR3 nucleotides are TGTGCCAGCAGTTCGGGAACAGGAAACTATGGCTACACCTTC. It specifies CASSSGTGNYGYTF.

This chain joins TRBV15 and TRBJ2-3; TRBD2 aligns across 10 bases. V shed 1 base, J shed 1 base, and the junction held 17 bases outside the gene matches. The germline V gene has CDR1 LNHNV and CDR2 YYDKDF (reference sequence). This CDR3 comprises 21 residues. The CDR3: CATSRVPPRLAGWSGTDTQYF. DNA of the CDR3: TGTGCCACCAGCAGAGTCCCCCCGCGACTAGCGGGCTGGAGTGGCACAGATACGCAGTATTTT. Complete variable domain (other parts from reference TRBV15 and TRBJ2-3): DAMVIQNPRYQVTQFGKPVTLSCSQTLNHNVMYWYQQKSSQAPKLLFHYYDKDFNNEADTPDNFQSRRPNTSFCFLDIRSPGLGDTAMYLCATSRVPPRLAGWSGTDTQYFGPGTRLTVL.

This rearrangement joins TRBV9 to TRBJ1-6; a weak D match, TRBD1 (5 bases). The CDR3 is 14 residues long. The V gene lost 0 bases and the J gene lost 5 bases, with 6 bases spanning the gap. The germline V gene encodes CDR1 SGDLS and CDR2 YYNGEE. The chain's CDR3 is CASSVGTNNSPLHF. In nucleotides, the CDR3 is TGTGCCAGCAGCGTAGGGACAAATAATTCACCCCTCCACTTT.

The J gene is TRBJ1-2, the V gene TRBV6-5; the D is unclear. The germline CDR1 and CDR2 sequences are MNHEY and SVGAGI. V dropped 0 bases and J dropped 1 base, with 9 bases sitting between them. The CDR3 sequence is 15 residues long. The CDR3 DNA follows: TGTGCCAGCAGTTACTCTCCCAGCTTTAACTATGGCTACACCTTC. The encoded protein is CASSYSPSFNYGYTF.

This clone came up a few times. Here the CDR3 DNA reads TGTGCCAGCAGCCCAGGACAGATTCCAAATCAGCCCCAGCATTTT. Its protein product is CASSPGQIPNQPQHF. This sequence joins TRBV7-2 and TRBJ1-5; D possibly corresponds to TRBD1 (6 bases). The V end was cut by 5 bases, the J end by 4 bases, with 15 bases between. CDR3 length equals 15 residues. Per the germline V gene, CDR1 is SGHTA and CDR2 is FQGNSA.

This chain links TRBV5-6 with TRBJ2-7, with D tentatively TRBD1 (6 bases). Germline loops: CDR1 SGHDT, CDR2 YYEEEE. Trimming removed 3 bases from V and 2 bases from J, with 21 bases in between. This CDR3 is 17 amino acids long. CDR3 region: CASSSKRTVLGTYEQYF. The CDR3 coding sequence is TGTGCCAGCAGCTCAAAAAGGACAGTTTTGGGCACCTACGAGCAGTACTTC.